What follows are 27 T cell receptor beta chains derived from one specimen sequenced in a study of cytomegalovirus exposure and HLA in healthy donors. In the PCR, 60 Vbeta and 13 Jbeta primers were used. The protocol was immunoSEQ multiplex PCR, while the TCRdb copy is restricted to in-frame clones and leaves out a portion. The sample contains roughly 45,000 clones, about 64% of which appear only once. Source material: PBMCs. These receptors came from a man between 60 and 75 years old in good health and CMV-seropositive.

The chain employs TRBV15 and TRBJ2-7; 14 nucleotides match TRBD2. In germline, CDR1 is LNHNV, CDR2 YYDKDF (reference sequence). CDR3 length equals 19 residues. V lost 4 bases and J lost 2; bases outside the gene matches: 13. The DNA of the CDR3 is TGTGCCACCAGCACTAGAGGACTAGCGGGAGGTTTACGCCCCTACGAGCAGTACTTC. Translated, it gives CATSTRGLAGGLRPYEQYF. Full variable domain (rest looked up from reference TRBV15 and TRBJ2-7): DAMVIQNPRYQVTQFGKPVTLSCSQTLNHNVMYWYQQKSSQAPKLLFHYYDKDFNNEADTPDNFQSRRPNTSFCFLDIRSPGLGDTAMYLCATSTRGLAGGLRPYEQYFGPGTRLTVT.

This chain connects TRBV11-3 to TRBJ1-1; D ambiguous. The CDR3 has 12 residues. Trimming removed 6 bases from V and 2 bases from J, with 7 bases in between. Germline CDR1 reads SGHNT; CDR2 reads YENEEA. The CDR3 sequence: CASRQANTEAFF. The CDR3 nucleotides read TGTGCCAGCAGGCAGGCAAACACTGAAGCTTTCTTT.

V is TRBV10-1 and J is TRBJ2-3; no firm D call. Trimming shortened V by 4 bases and J by 3 bases, and 14 bases separated the two germline ends. CDR3 length: 15 residues. Germline CDR1 is WNHNN and CDR2 is SYGVQD (reference sequence). For the CDR3, the DNA is TGCGCCAGCAGTGGCGATAAGCCGGAGACAGATACGCAGTATTTT. Protein: CASSGDKPETDTQYF.

CDR3 sequence (DNA): TGTGCCAGCAGCGCAACAGGGATTCAGGGCTACACCTTC. Amino acid sequence: CASSATGIQGYTF. J is TRBJ1-2 and V is TRBV9; TRBD1 might be the D (6 bases). Germline loops: CDR1 SGDLS, CDR2 YYNGEE. Trimming shortened V by 3 bases and J by 8 bases, and 14 bases separated the two germline ends. The CDR3 sequence is 13 residues long.

The CDR3 nucleotides read TGTGCCAGTAGTACTTCCCCAGGGGATCAGCCCCAGCATTTT. It yields the protein CASSTSPGDQPQHF. The chain combines TRBV19 with TRBJ1-5; D may be TRBD1 (6 bases). The CDR3 is 14 residues long. The ends were cut back, 4 bases at V and 5 bases at J, with 12 bases in the middle. Germline values: CDR1 LNHDA, CDR2 SQIVND (reference sequence).

The chain joins TRBV6-5 to TRBJ2-1; D is perhaps TRBD2 (5 bases). Trimming pared 6 bases from V and 6 bases from J, leaving 15 bases between. The CDR3 length is 14 residues. Germline V gives CDR1 MNHEY, CDR2 SVGAGI. The CDR3 DNA follows: TGTGCCAGCAGCCTAACTAGTTCGGGCAATGAGCAGTTCTTC. Residues: CASSLTSSGNEQFF.

J is TRBJ2-5 and V is TRBV16, with unresolved D. The CDR3 extends over 14 amino acids. The V gene's germline CDR1 is KGHSY and CDR2 FQNENV. With 0 bases removed from V and 0 bases from J, the gap between germline ends came to 5 bases. CDR3 protein: CASSQSPNQETQYF. The CDR3 DNA sequence: TGTGCCAGCAGCCAATCCCCAAACCAAGAGACCCAGTACTTC. The whole variable domain, filled in from reference TRBV16 and TRBJ2-5, reads GEEVAQTPKHLVRGEGQKAKLYCAPIKGHSYVFWYQQVLKNEFKFLISFQNENVFDETGMPKERFSAKCLPNSPCSLEIQATKLEDSAVYFCASSQSPNQETQYFGPGTRLLVL.

In this sample, this clone turned up a few times. The chain is built from TRBV29-1 and TRBJ1-5; D is unresolved. V was trimmed by 4 bases and J by 3 bases, leaving 7 bases between them. The CDR3 totals 12 residues. CDR1 is SQVTM, CDR2 ANQGSEA, per germline. The DNA of the CDR3 is TGCAGCGTTGGGGGAGACAATCAGCCCCAGCATTTT. Its protein is CSVGGDNQPQHF.

The chain links TRBV7-3 to TRBJ2-1, with D uncertain. CDR1 SGHTA and CDR2 FQGTGA come from the germline V gene. V lost 0 bases and J lost 5, with 8 bases in between. This CDR3 is 14 amino acids long. The CDR3 DNA reads as TGTGCCAGCAGCTTAACAGGCGGAAACAATGAGCAGTTCTTC. It encodes CASSLTGGNNEQFF. Full variable domain (missing parts from reference TRBV7-3 and TRBJ2-1): GAGVSQTPSNKVTEKGKYVELRCDPISGHTALYWYRQSLGQGPEFLIYFQGTGAADDSGLPNDRFFAVRPEGSVSTLKIQRTERGDSAVYLCASSLTGGNNEQFFGPGTRLTVL.

This clone was recorded only once. The J gene is TRBJ1-1, the V gene TRBV15, with D tentatively TRBD1 (6 bases). V was shortened by 0 bases and J by 5 bases, with 16 bases between the two germline ends. The germline V gene has CDR1 LNHNV and CDR2 YYDKDF (reference sequence). The CDR3 has 16 residues. CDR3 in DNA: TGTGCCACCAGCAGAGATCAATGGGGGGGCTCAACTGAAGCTTTCTTT. Its translation: CATSRDQWGGSTEAFF. The variable domain in full, completed from reference TRBV15 and TRBJ1-1, reads DAMVIQNPRYQVTQFGKPVTLSCSQTLNHNVMYWYQQKSSQAPKLLFHYYDKDFNNEADTPDNFQSRRPNTSFCFLDIRSPGLGDTAMYLCATSRDQWGGSTEAFFGQGTRLTVV.

V gene TRBV5-1 combines with J gene TRBJ2-7, with D tentatively TRBD2 (6 bases). This CDR3 region has 13 residues. Germline V lookup: CDR1 SGHRS, CDR2 YFSETQ. Trimming removed 4 bases at V and 3 bases at J, with 11 bases between. CDR3 loop: CASSPGGHYEQYF. CDR3 nucleotide sequence: TGCGCCAGCAGCCCCGGGGGTCACTACGAGCAGTACTTC.

The chain recombines TRBV9 with TRBJ2-2; D is perhaps TRBD2 (6 bases). Trimming removed 0 bases from V and 6 bases from J, with 15 bases in between. Germline V lookup: CDR1 SGDLS, CDR2 YYNGEE. CDR3 length: 16 residues. CDR3 amino acids: CASSVEASVYSGELFF. The CDR3 DNA sequence: TGTGCCAGCAGCGTAGAGGCTAGCGTTTACTCCGGGGAGCTGTTTTTT.

The CDR3 DNA reads as TGTGCCAGCAGCGTTACCTACGAGCAGTACTTC. This translates into CASSVTYEQYF. The chain recombines TRBV11-2 with TRBJ2-7, with D uncertain. V lost 5 bases and J lost 2, with 4 bases in between. Germline assignment: CDR1 SGHAT and CDR2 FQNNGV. The CDR3 has 11 residues.

The V and J genes are TRBV7-9 and TRBJ1-1; 9 bases fit TRBD1. The germline V gene has CDR1 SEHNR and CDR2 FQNEAQ (reference sequence). The CDR3 consists of 15 residues. V lost 5 bases, J lost 4 bases, and 8 bases stayed unmatched. The CDR3 DNA reads TGTGCCAGCAGCGGACAGGGGCCCGGCGGCACTGAAGCTTTCTTT. Protein: CASSGQGPGGTEAFF.

This sequence joins TRBV28 and TRBJ2-5; D gene ambiguous. Trimming took 2 bases from V and 2 from J, leaving 3 bases between them. Per germline, CDR1 MDHEN and CDR2 SYDVKM. This CDR3 comprises 12 residues. The CDR3 region has the DNA TGTGCCAGCAGTTTACCACAAGAGACCCAGTACTTC. It codes for CASSLPQETQYF.

The chain recombines TRBV7-8 with TRBJ1-2, with 8 bases identical to TRBD1. This CDR3 has 15 amino acids. Germline V gene sequence: CDR1 SGHVS, CDR2 FQNEAQ. The junction had 5 bases not matched to a gene; V was cut back by 1 base and J by 4 bases. CDR3 nucleotides: TGTGCCAGCAGCTTAGTCGGGACAGGCCTCTATGGCTACACCTTC. Translated: CASSLVGTGLYGYTF.

This chain joins TRBV27 and TRBJ2-1; 14 bases fit TRBD2. CDR3 size: 18 residues. J gave up 7 bases and V 4 bases, and 12 bases lay outside the gene matches. Germline CDR1 and CDR2: MNHEY and SMNVEV (reference sequence). CDR3 amino acids: CASSSNVRLAGGPNEQFF. Here the CDR3 DNA reads TGTGCCAGCAGTTCCAACGTACGACTAGCGGGAGGGCCTAATGAGCAGTTCTTC.

The rearrangement joins TRBV5-4 to TRBJ1-2, with a weak D call TRBD1 (6 bases). With 0 bases removed from V and 0 bases from J, the gap between germline ends came to 18 bases. Germline assignment: CDR1 SGHNT and CDR2 YYREEE (reference sequence). The CDR3 has 18 residues. The CDR3, as DNA: TGTGCCAGCAGCTTGGAGAGCCTGGGGGCAGGGACTAACTATGGCTACACCTTC. Translation gives CASSLESLGAGTNYGYTF.

V usage is TRBV5-4 and J usage is TRBJ2-3, with 7 bases lining up with TRBD1. V was pared by 4 bases and J by 3 bases, with 8 bases of the junction left unmatched. The CDR3 covers 15 residues. CDR1 is SGHNT and CDR2 is YYREEE in the germline V gene (reference sequence). The CDR3 spells CASSRERGRTDTQYF. The DNA for the CDR3 is TGTGCCAGCAGCCGAGAGAGGGGGCGGACAGATACGCAGTATTTT.

The chain combines TRBV9 with TRBJ2-7; 7 nucleotides align to TRBD1. CDR3 size: 14 residues. The V gene end was trimmed by 2 bases and the J gene end by 6 bases; junction bases not matched to a gene: 8. The germline gives CDR1 SGDLS, CDR2 YYNGEE. The CDR3 region is CASSVHSDRAEQYF. The CDR3 DNA sequence: TGTGCCAGCAGCGTCCATTCTGACAGGGCCGAGCAGTACTTC.

The J gene is TRBJ2-1, the V gene TRBV7-6; D might be TRBD2 (6 bases). Per germline, CDR1 SGHVS and CDR2 FNYEAQ. V gave up 5 bases and J gave up 9 bases, with 14 bases separating them. This CDR3 comprises 13 residues. CDR3 in DNA: TGTGCCAGCAGCAAAACTAGCTTTCGTGAGCAGTTCTTC. This sequence encodes CASSKTSFREQFF.

The chain recombines TRBV5-1 with TRBJ2-7; 10 bases fit TRBD1. Germline lookup yields CDR1 SGHRS and CDR2 YFSETQ. V lost 4 bases to trimming and J lost 2 bases; unmatched junction nucleotides: 6. The CDR3 length is 15 residues. CDR3 bases: TGCGCCAGCAGCCCCGGGGGGACAGGGGCCTACGAGCAGTACTTC. Its protein product is CASSPGGTGAYEQYF. The full variable domain, its missing parts supplied by reference TRBV5-1 and TRBJ2-7, is KAGVTQTPRYLIKTRGQQVTLSCSPISGHRSVSWYQQTPGQGLQFLFEYFSETQRNKGNFPGRFSGRQFSNSRSEMNVSTLELGDSALYLCASSPGGTGAYEQYFGPGTRLTVT.

This clone was observed a single time. V gene TRBV9 combines with J gene TRBJ2-5, with 10 bases fitting TRBD2. CDR3 size: 15 residues. Germline CDR1 SGDLS, CDR2 YYNGEE. V lost 6 bases to trimming and J lost 4 bases; unmatched junction nucleotides: 9. The CDR3 bases are TGTGCCAGCACCCCGGCTAGCGGGAGCTTAGAGACCCAGTACTTC. This gives the protein CASTPASGSLETQYF. Full variable domain (rest looked up from reference TRBV9 and TRBJ2-5): DSGVTQTPKHLITATGQRVTLRCSPRSGDLSVYWYQQSLDQGLQFLIQYYNGEERAKGNILERFSAQQFPDLHSELNLSSLELGDSALYFCASTPASGSLETQYFGPGTRLLVL.

This chain joins TRBV5-6 and TRBJ2-5, with 7 bases matching TRBD1. V lost 1 base to trimming and J lost 2 bases; unmatched junction nucleotides: 5. The CDR3 contains 15 residues. Germline V CDR1 and CDR2: SGHDT, YYEEEE. The CDR3 sequence is CASSLRGTDQETQYF. For the CDR3, the DNA is TGTGCCAGCAGCTTGAGGGGGACAGATCAAGAGACCCAGTACTTC. Full variable domain (rest looked up from reference TRBV5-6 and TRBJ2-5): DAGVTQSPTHLIKTRGQQVTLRCSPKSGHDTVSWYQQALGQGPQFIFQYYEEEERQRGNFPDRFSGHQFPNYSSELNVNALLLGDSALYLCASSLRGTDQETQYFGPGTRLLVL.

The chain combines TRBV6-1 with TRBJ1-2, with TRBD1 as a possible D gene (5 bases). The CDR3 spans 14 residues. Germline CDR1 is MNHNS and CDR2 is SASEGT. The ends were cut back, 6 bases at V and 2 bases at J, with 13 bases in the middle. CDR3 sequence: CASSPQGRNYGYTF. CDR3 DNA sequence: TGTGCCAGCAGCCCGCAGGGTCGGAACTATGGCTACACCTTC.

J is TRBJ2-1 and V is TRBV2, with D perhaps matching TRBD2 (6 bases). Per the germline V gene, CDR1 is SNHLY and CDR2 is FYNNEI. There are 16 residues in the CDR3. Trimming cost V 3 bases and J 2 bases, with 14 bases left between them. The CDR3 loop reads CASSETTRAPYNEQFF. The CDR3 nucleotides are TGTGCCAGCAGTGAGACGACTAGGGCCCCCTACAATGAGCAGTTCTTC.

CDR3 in DNA: TGCGCCAGCAGCCAGTTTAGCGGGGGGGCAGATACGCAGTATTTT. Translating gives CASSQFSGGADTQYF. J is TRBJ2-3 and V is TRBV4-3; 11 bases agree with TRBD2. J was trimmed by 4 bases and V by 3 bases; bases with no gene match: 3. Per the germline V gene, CDR1 is LGHNA and CDR2 is YSLEER. This CDR3 is built from 15 residues.